This T cell receptor (beta chain) was found in a study of CD8+ T cells in alopecia areata. The V gene's germline CDR1 is SEHNR and CDR2 FQNEAQ (reference sequence). V lost 4 bases to trimming and J lost 3 bases, with 16 bases between them. The CDR3 is 15 residues long. Sequencing relied on a cDNA template that was reverse transcribed from extracted RNA. Only in-frame clones appear in the TCRdb table, and some are missing; sequencing was by immunoSEQ multiplex PCR. The sample has about 150,000 clones, under 60% seen once. This clone was seen only a few times. Antigen specificity is unknown. Whole-study results and caveats: The study also sequences resident alphabeta T cells of normal skin in scalp samples.

This TCR derives from a human donor with alopecia areata. The sequences come from CD8+ T cells sorted from blood, collected at week 0. The J gene is TRBJ2-7, the V gene TRBV7-9, with D hard to call. The CDR3 DNA reads as TGTGCCAGCAGCTATAAAGGCAGTGAAGACTACGAGCAGTACTTC. It specifies CASSYKGSEDYEQYF.